The 7 T cell receptor beta chains presented below share a single source sample, sequenced in a study of siplizumab effects on memory and regulatory T cells. Some clones are missing from TCRdb's copy, which holds only in-frame ones; the method was immunoSEQ multiplex PCR. The sample records some 97,000 clones, more than 85% being singletons. The sample was CD4+ T cells sorted from blood. Receptors originate from a human donor in good health. Some clones in this sample may be carry-over from other donors' samples.

The rearrangement links TRBV10-2 to TRBJ1-3; D gene ambiguous. This CDR3 region has 15 residues. V shed 4 bases and J shed 0 bases, with 10 bases lying between them. The V gene's germline CDR1 is WSHSY and CDR2 SAAADI. As DNA, the CDR3 is TGCGCCAGCAGTGTCGTCATTGGCTCTGGAAACACCATATATTTT. This encodes CASSVVIGSGNTIYF.

The rearrangement joins TRBV6-5 to TRBJ2-7; 7 nucleotides align to TRBD1. Trimming at V came to 6 bases and at J to 0 bases, leaving 8 bases not matched to a gene. The CDR3 runs 15 residues. The germline gives CDR1 MNHEY, CDR2 SVGAGI. The CDR3 reads CASSLDRLSSYEQYF. In nucleotides, the CDR3 is TGTGCCAGCAGCCTGGACAGGCTGAGCTCCTACGAGCAGTACTTC.

The rearrangement uses TRBV6-5 and TRBJ1-2; maybe TRBD1 (6 bases). V dropped 0 bases and J dropped 2 bases, with 10 bases sitting between them. Germline lookup yields CDR1 MNHEY and CDR2 SVGAGI. This CDR3 region has 15 residues. CDR3 DNA: TGTGCCAGCAGTTACTCGACGGGACAAAACTATGGCTACACCTTC. It codes for CASSYSTGQNYGYTF.

The rearrangement joins TRBV12-5 to TRBJ2-7; D could derive from TRBD1 or TRBD2 (5 bases each). Trimming took 3 bases from V and 0 from J, leaving 18 bases between them. This CDR3 spans 17 amino acids. Germline values: CDR1 LGHNT, CDR2 FRNRAP. The DNA of the CDR3 is TGTGCTAGTGGTTTATACCTACGGGACGGGGACTCCTACGAGCAGTACTTC. Amino acid sequence: CASGLYLRDGDSYEQYF.

This chain connects TRBV2 to TRBJ1-1; a weak D match, TRBD1 (5 bases). Germline-derived CDR1 and CDR2 are SNHLY and FYNNEI. Between the trimmed V and J ends, which lost 3 bases and 3 bases, there was a span of 11 bases. This CDR3 spans 14 amino acids. For the CDR3, the DNA is TGTGCCAGCAGTGAGTGGGGGTCGGACACTGAAGCTTTCTTT. It codes for CASSEWGSDTEAFF.

The chain links TRBV9 to TRBJ2-1, with TRBD2 matching 10 bases. Germline CDR1 SGDLS, CDR2 YYNGEE. The CDR3 runs 18 residues. With V trimmed by 2 bases and J by 3 bases, 11 bases remained unmatched. The CDR3 region is CASSVGVLAGYNYNEQFF. The CDR3 nucleotides read TGTGCCAGCAGCGTCGGGGTACTAGCGGGATATAACTACAATGAGCAGTTCTTC.

The chain employs TRBV30 and TRBJ1-4, with D possibly being TRBD1 (6 bases). The CDR3 covers 16 residues. With 2 bases removed from V and 0 bases from J, the gap between germline ends came to 13 bases. The germline gives CDR1 GTSNPN, CDR2 SVGIG (reference sequence). The CDR3 DNA reads TGTGCCTGGAGTACCGACAGGATTTCAACTAATGAAAAACTGTTTTTT. Its translation is CAWSTDRISTNEKLFF.